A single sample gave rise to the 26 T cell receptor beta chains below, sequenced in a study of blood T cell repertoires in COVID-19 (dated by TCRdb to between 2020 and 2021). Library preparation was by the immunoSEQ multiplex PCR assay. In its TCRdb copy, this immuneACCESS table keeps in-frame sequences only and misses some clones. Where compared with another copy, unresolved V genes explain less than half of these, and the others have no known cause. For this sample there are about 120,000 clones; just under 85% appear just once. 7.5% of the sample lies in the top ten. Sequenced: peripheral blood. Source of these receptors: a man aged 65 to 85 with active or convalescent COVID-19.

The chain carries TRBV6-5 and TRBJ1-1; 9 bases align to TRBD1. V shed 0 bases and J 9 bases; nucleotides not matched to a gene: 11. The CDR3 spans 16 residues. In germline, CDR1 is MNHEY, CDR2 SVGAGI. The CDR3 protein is CASSYSTGGQGYQAFF. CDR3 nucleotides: TGTGCCAGCAGTTACTCGACAGGCGGACAGGGGTATCAAGCTTTCTTT.

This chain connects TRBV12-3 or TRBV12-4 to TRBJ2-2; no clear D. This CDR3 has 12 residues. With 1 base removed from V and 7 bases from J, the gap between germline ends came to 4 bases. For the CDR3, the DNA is TGTGCCAGCAGTTTAGGAGGCGGGGAGCTGTTTTTT. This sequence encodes CASSLGGGELFF.

The CDR3, as DNA: TGTGCCAGCAGTTTAAGTAGCGGGGATAGTTCCTACAATGAGCAGTTCTTC. It specifies CASSLSSGDSSYNEQFF. This sequence joins TRBV27 and TRBJ2-1, with 8 bases that match TRBD2. Germline values: CDR1 MNHEY, CDR2 SMNVEV (reference sequence). There are 17 residues in the CDR3. Losses at the gene ends were 2 bases for V and 1 base for J; bases not matched to a gene: 7.

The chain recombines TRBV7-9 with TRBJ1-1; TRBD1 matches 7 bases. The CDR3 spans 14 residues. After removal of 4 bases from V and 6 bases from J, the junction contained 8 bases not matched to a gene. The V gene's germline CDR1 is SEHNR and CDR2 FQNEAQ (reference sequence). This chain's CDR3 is CASSSGTDAPEAFF. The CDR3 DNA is TGTGCCAGCAGCTCCGGGACAGACGCCCCTGAAGCTTTCTTT.

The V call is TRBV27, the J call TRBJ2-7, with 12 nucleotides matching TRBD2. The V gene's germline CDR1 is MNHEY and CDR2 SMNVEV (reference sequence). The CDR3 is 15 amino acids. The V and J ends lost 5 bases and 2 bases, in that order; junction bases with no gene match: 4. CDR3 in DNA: TGTGCCAGCAGTCCCGGACTAGCGGGGACCTACGAGCAGTACTTC. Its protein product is CASSPGLAGTYEQYF.

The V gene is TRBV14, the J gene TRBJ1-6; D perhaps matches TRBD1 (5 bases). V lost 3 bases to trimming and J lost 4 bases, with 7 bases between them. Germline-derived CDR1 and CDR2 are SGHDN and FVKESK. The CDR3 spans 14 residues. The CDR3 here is CASSQRGYNSPLHF. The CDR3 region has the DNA TGTGCCAGCAGCCAGCGGGGGTATAATTCACCCCTCCACTTT.

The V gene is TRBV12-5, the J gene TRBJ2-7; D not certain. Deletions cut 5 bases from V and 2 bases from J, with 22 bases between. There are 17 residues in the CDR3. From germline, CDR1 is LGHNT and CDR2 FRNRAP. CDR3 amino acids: CASGAVTGRLSAYEQYF. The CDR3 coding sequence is TGTGCTAGTGGTGCCGTGACTGGCAGACTGTCCGCCTACGAGCAGTACTTC.

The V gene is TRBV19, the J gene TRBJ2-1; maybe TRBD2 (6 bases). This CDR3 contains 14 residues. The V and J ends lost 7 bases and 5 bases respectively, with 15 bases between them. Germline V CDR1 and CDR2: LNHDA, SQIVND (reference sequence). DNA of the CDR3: TGTGCCAGTACCACGACTAGACTCCACAATGAGCAGTTCTTC. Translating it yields CASTTTRLHNEQFF.

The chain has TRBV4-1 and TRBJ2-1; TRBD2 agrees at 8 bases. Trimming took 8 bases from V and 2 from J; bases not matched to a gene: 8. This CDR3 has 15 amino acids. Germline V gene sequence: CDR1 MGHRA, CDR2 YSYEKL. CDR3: CASGIAGLTYNEQFF. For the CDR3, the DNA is TGCGCCAGCGGAATAGCGGGACTGACCTACAATGAGCAGTTCTTC.

CDR3 DNA sequence: TGTGCCAGCAGTTTAGGTCAGAACCAAGAGACCCAGTACTTC. Its translation is CASSLGQNQETQYF. The rearrangement joins TRBV27 to TRBJ2-5, with D hard to call. Germline values: CDR1 MNHEY, CDR2 SMNVEV (reference sequence). Trimming took off 2 bases at V and 0 bases at J, with 7 bases between the two ends. This CDR3 region has 14 residues.

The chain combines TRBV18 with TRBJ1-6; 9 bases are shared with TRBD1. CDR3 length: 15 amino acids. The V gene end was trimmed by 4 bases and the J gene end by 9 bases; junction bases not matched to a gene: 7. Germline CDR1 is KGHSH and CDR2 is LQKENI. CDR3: CASSQTGTGSSPLHF. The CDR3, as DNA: TGTGCCAGCTCACAAACCGGGACAGGGAGTTCACCCCTCCACTTT.

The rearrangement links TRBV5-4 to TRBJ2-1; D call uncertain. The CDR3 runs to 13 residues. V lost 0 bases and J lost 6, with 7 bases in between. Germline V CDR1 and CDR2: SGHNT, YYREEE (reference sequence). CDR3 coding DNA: TGTGCCAGCAGCTTGGGGCAACGCAATGAGCAGTTCTTC. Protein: CASSLGQRNEQFF.

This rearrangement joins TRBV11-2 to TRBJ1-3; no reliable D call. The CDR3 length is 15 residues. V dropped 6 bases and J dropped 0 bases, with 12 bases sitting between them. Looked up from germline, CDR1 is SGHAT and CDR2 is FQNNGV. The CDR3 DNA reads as TGTGCCAGCAGGGAAAACAGCTTCTCTGGAAACACCATATATTTT. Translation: CASRENSFSGNTIYF.

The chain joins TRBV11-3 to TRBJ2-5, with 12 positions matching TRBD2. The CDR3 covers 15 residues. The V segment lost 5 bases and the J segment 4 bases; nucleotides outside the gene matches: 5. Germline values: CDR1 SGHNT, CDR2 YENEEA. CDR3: CASSILAGGGETQYF. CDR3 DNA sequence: TGTGCCAGCAGCATACTAGCGGGGGGTGGAGAGACCCAGTACTTC.

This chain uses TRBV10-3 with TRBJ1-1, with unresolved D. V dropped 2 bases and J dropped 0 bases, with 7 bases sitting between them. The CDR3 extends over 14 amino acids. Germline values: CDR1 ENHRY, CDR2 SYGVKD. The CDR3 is CAISENSMNTEAFF. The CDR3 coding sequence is TGTGCCATCAGTGAGAACAGTATGAACACTGAAGCTTTCTTT.

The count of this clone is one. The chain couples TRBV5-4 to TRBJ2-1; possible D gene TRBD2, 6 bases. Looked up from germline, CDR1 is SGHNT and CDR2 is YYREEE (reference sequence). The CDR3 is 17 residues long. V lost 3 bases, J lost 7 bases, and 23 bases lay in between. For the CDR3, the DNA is TGTGCCAGCAGCTCGGTTGTAGCGGATACCCCAAAGAATGAGCAGTTCTTC. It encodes CASSSVVADTPKNEQFF.

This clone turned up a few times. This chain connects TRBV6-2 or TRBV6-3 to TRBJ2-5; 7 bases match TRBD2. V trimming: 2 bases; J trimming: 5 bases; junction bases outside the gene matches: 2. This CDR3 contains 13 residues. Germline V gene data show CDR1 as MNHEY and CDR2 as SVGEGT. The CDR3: CASSYKGGETQYF. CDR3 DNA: TGTGCCAGCAGTTACAAGGGAGGGGAGACCCAGTACTTC.

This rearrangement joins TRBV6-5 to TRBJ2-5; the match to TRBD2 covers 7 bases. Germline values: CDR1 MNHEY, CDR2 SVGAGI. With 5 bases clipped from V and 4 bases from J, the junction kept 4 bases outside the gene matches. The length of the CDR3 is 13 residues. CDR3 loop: CASSPGRGETQYF. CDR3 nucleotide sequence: TGTGCCAGCAGTCCGGGGAGGGGAGAGACCCAGTACTTC.

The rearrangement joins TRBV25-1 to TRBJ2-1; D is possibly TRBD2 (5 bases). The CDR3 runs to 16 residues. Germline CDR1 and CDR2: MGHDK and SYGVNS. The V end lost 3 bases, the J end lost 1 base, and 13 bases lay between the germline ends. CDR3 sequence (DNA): TGTGCCAGCAGTGACCTAGTGTGGGAGTCCTACAATGAGCAGTTCTTC. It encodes CASSDLVWESYNEQFF.

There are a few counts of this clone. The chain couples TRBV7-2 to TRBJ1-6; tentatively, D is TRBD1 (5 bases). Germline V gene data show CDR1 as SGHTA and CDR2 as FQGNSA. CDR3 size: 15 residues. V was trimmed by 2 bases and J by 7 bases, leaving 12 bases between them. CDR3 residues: CASSLNAGSNSPLHF. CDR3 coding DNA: TGTGCCAGCAGCTTAAACGCAGGGTCAAATTCACCCCTCCACTTT.

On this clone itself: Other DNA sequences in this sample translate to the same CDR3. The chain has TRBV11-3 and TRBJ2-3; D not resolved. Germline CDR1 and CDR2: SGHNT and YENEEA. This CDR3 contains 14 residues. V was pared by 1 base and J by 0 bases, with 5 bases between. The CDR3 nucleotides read TGTGCCAGCAGCTTAGGTCTTAGCACAGATACGCAGTATTTT. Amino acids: CASSLGLSTDTQYF.

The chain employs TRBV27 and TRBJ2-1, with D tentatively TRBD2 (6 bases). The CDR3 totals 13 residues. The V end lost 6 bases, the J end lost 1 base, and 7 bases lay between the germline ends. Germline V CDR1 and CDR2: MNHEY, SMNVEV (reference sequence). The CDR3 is CASRRESYNEQFF. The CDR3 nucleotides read TGTGCCAGCAGGCGGGAATCCTACAATGAGCAGTTCTTC.

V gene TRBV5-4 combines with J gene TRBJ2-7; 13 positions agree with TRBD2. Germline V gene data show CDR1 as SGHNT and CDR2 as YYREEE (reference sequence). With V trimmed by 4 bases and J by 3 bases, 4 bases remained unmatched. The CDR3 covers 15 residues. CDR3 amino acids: CASSLGLAGDYEQYF. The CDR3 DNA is TGTGCCAGCAGCCTCGGACTAGCGGGAGACTACGAGCAGTACTTC.

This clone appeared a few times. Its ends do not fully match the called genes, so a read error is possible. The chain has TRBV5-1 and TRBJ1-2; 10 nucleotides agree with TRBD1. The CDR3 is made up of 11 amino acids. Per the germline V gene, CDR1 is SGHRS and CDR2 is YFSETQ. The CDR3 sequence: CASSPGQGRFF. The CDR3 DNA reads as TGCGCCAGCAGCCCGGGACAGGGGAGGTTCTTC.

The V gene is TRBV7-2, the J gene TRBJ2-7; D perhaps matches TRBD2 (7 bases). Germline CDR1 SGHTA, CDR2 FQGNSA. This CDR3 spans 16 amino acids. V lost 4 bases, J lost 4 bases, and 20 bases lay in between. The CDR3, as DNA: TGTGCCAGCAGCTCGCTGATGGGCGGGGGCAAGTACGAGCAGTACTTC. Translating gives CASSSLMGGGKYEQYF.

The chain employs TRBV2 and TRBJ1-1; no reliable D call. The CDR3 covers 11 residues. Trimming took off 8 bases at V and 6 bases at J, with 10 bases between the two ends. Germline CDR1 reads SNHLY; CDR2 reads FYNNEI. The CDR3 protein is CASRLVAEAFF. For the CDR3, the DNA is TGTGCCAGCCGATTAGTCGCTGAAGCTTTCTTT.